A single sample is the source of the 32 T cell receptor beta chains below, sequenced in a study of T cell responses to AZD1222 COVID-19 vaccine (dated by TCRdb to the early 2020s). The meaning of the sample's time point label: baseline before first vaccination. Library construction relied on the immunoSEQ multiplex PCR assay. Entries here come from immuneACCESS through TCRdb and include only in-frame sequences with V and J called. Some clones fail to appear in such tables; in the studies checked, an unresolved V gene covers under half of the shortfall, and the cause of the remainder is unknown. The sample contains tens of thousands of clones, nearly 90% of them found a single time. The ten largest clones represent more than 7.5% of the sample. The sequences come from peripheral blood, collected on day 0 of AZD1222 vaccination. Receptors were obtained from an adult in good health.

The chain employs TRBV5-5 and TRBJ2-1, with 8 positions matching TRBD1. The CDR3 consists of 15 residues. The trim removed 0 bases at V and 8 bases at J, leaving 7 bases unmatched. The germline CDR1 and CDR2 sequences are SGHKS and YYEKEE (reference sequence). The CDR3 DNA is TGTGCCAGCAGCTTGGAGGGACAGGCAGGGGATGAGCAGTTCTTC. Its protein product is CASSLEGQAGDEQFF.

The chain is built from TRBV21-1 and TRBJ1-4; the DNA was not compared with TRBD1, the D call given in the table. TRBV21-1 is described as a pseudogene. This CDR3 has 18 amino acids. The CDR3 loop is CASRGNGPRDIKNEKLFF. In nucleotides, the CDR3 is TGTGCCAGCAGGGGAAATGGGCCCCGGGACATAAAGAATGAAAAACTGTTTTTT.

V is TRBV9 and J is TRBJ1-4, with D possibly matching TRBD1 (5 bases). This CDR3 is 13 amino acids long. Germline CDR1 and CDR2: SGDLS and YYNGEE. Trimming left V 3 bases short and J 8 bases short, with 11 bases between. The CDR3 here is CASSGRGGEKLFF. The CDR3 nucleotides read TGTGCCAGCAGCGGCCGGGGCGGGGAAAAACTGTTTTTT.

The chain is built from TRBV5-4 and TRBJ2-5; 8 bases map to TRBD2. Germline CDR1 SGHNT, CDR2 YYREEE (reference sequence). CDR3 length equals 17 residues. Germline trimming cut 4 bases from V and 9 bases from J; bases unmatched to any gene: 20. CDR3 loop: CASSPRGGGPRRGAQYF. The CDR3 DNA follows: TGTGCCAGCAGCCCCCGGGGGGGTGGTCCCCGACGAGGGGCCCAGTACTTC.

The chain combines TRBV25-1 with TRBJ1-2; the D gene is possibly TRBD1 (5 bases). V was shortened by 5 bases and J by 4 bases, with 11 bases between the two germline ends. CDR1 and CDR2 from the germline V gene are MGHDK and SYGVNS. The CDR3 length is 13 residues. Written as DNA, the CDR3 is TGTGCCAGCAGTATTGGGGACCCCTATGGCTACACCTTC. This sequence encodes CASSIGDPYGYTF.

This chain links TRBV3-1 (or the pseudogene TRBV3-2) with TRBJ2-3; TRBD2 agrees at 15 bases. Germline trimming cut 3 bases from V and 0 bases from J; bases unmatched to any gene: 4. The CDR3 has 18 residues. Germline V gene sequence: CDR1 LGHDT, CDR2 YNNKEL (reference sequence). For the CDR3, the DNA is TGTGCCAGCAGCCAGGGACTAGCGGGGGGCCTTAGCACAGATACGCAGTATTTT. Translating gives CASSQGLAGGLSTDTQYF.

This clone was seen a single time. The CDR3 region has the DNA TGTGCCAGCAGCCCAGCCGGGGCTGAAGCTTTCTTT. Translating gives CASSPAGAEAFF. This chain links TRBV7-9 with TRBJ1-1; D is ambiguous. The CDR3 length is 12 residues. Trimming removed 5 bases at V and 6 bases at J, with 10 bases between. The germline gives CDR1 SEHNR, CDR2 FQNEAQ (reference sequence).

CDR3 loop: CASSSLRTSLNEQFF. The CDR3 DNA reads TGTGCCAGCAGCAGCCTTAGGACTAGTCTCAATGAGCAGTTCTTC. The chain uses TRBV7-2 and TRBJ2-1; 7 positions agree with TRBD2. Trimming cost V 5 bases and J 6 bases; bases outside gene matches: 10. This CDR3 has 15 residues. Germline lookup yields CDR1 SGHTA and CDR2 FQGNSA.

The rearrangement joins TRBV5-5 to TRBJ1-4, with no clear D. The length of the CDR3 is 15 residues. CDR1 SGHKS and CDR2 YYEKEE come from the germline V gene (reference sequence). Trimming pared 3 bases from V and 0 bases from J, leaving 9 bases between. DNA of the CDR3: TGTGCCAGCAGCTCAACCCTCACAACTAATGAAAAACTGTTTTTT. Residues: CASSSTLTTNEKLFF.

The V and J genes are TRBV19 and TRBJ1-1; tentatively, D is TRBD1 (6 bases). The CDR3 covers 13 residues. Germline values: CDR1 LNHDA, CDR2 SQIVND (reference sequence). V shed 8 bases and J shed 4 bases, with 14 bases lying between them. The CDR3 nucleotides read TGTGCCAGTGGGGGCGGATCAGTCACTGAAGCTTTCTTT. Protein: CASGGGSVTEAFF.

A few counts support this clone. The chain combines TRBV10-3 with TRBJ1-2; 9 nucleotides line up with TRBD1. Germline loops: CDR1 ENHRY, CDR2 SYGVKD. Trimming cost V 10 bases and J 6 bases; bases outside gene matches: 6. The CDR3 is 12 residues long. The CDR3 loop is CATTGGADGYTF. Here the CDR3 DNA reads TGTGCCACAACAGGGGGCGCCGATGGCTACACCTTC.

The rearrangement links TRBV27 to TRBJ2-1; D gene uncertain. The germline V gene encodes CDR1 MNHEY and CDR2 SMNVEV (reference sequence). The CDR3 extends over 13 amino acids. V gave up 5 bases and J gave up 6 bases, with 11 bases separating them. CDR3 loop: CASSPPWANEQFF. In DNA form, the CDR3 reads TGTGCCAGCAGTCCCCCTTGGGCCAATGAGCAGTTCTTC.

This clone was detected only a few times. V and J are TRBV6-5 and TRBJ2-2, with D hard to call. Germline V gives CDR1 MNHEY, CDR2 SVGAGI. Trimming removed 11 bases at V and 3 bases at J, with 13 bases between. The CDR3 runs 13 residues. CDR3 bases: TGTGCCGCTTTCCGTGGAGACACCGGGGAGCTGTTTTTT. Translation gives CAAFRGDTGELFF.

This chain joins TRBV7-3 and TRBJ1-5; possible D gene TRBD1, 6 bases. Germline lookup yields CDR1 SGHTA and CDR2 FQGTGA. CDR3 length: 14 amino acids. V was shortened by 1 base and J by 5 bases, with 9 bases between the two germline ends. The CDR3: CASSLRGADQPQHF. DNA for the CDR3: TGTGCCAGCAGCTTAAGGGGGGCAGATCAGCCCCAGCATTTT.

The CDR3 DNA is TGCGCCAGCGGGACTTGGGGCTACACCTTC. Protein product: CASGTWGYTF. The rearrangement uses TRBV23-1 and TRBJ1-2, with D possibly matching TRBD1 (5 bases). TRBV23-1 counts as an open reading frame of uncertain function. The V end lost 8 bases, the J end lost 8 bases, and 9 bases lay between the germline ends. The CDR3 contains 10 residues.

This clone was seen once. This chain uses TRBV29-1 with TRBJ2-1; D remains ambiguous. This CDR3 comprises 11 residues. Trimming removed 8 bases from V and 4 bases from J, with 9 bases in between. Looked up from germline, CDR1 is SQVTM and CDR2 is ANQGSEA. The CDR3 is CSPSLYNEQFF. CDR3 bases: TGCAGCCCCTCACTATACAATGAGCAGTTCTTC.

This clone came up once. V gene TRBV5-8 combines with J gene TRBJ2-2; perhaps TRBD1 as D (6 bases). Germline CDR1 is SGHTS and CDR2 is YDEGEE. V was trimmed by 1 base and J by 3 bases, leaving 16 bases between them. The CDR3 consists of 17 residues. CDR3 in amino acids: CASSLYQGTMDTGELFF. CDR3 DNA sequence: TGTGCCAGCAGCTTGTATCAGGGGACGATGGACACCGGGGAGCTGTTTTTT.

This CDR3 reads CASSIQKGRLISVQHF. The CDR3 DNA reads as TGTGCCAGTAGTATACAGAAGGGCAGATTAATCAGCGTCCAGCATTTT. The V and J genes are TRBV19 and TRBJ1-5; D gene uncertain. The CDR3 has 16 residues. Trimming left V 2 bases short and J 12 bases short, with 23 bases between. Germline assignment: CDR1 LNHDA and CDR2 SQIVND (reference sequence). The full variable domain, rest sourced from reference TRBV19 and TRBJ1-5, is DGGITQSPKYLFRKEGQNVTLSCEQNLNHDAMYWYRQDPGQGLRLIYYSQIVNDFQKGDIAEGYSVSREKKESFPLTVTSAQKNPTAFYLCASSIQKGRLISVQHFGDGTRLSIL.

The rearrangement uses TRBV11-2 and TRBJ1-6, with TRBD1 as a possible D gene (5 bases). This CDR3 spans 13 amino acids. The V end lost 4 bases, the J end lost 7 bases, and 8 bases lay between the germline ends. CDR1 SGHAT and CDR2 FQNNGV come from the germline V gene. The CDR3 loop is CASSSQGNSPLHF. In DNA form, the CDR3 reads TGTGCCAGCAGCTCCCAGGGAAATTCACCCCTCCACTTT.

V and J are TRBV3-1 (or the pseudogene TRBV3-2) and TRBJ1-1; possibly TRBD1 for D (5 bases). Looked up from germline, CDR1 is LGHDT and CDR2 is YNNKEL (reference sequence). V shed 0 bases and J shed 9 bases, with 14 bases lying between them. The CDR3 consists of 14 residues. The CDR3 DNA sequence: TGTGCCAGCAGCCAAGACAGGGTACGGGATCAAGCTTTCTTT. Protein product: CASSQDRVRDQAFF.

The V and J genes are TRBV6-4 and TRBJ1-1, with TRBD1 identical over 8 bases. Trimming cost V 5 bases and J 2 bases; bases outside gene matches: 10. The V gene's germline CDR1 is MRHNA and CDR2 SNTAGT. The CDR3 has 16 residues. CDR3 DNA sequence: TGTGCCAGCAGTCCCGGGGGGGACAGGTTAAACACTGAAGCTTTCTTT. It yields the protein CASSPGGDRLNTEAFF.

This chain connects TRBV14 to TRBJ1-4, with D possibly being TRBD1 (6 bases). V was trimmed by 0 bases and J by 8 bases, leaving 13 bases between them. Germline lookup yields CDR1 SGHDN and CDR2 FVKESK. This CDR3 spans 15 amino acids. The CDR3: CASSQESGTREKLFF. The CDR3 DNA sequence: TGTGCCAGCAGCCAAGAATCGGGGACACGGGAAAAACTGTTTTTT.

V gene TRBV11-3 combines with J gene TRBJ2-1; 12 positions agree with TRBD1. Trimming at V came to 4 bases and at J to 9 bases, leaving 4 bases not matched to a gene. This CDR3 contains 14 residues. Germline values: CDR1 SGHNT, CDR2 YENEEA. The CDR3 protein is CASSWDRGRGEQFF. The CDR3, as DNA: TGTGCCAGCAGCTGGGACAGGGGGCGGGGTGAGCAGTTCTTC.

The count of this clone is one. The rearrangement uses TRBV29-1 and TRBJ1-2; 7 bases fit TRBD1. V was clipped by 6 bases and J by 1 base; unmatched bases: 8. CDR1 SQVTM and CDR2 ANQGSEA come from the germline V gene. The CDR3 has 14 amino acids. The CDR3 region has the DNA TGCAGCGTCGGAGGACAGGCAATTAACTATGGCTACACCTTC. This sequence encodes CSVGGQAINYGYTF. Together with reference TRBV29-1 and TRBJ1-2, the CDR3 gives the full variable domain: SAVISQKPSRDICQRGTSLTIQCQVDSQVTMMFWYRQQPGQSLTLIATANQGSEATYESGFVIDKFPISRPNLTFSTLTVSNMSPEDSSIYLCSVGGQAINYGYTFGSGTRLTVV.

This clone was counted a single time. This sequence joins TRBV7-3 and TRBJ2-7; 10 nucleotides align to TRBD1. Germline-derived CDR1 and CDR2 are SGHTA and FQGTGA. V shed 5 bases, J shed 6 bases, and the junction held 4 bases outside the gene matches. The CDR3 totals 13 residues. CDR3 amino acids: CASSQDRGGEQYF. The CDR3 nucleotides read TGTGCCAGCAGCCAGGACAGGGGGGGCGAGCAGTACTTC.

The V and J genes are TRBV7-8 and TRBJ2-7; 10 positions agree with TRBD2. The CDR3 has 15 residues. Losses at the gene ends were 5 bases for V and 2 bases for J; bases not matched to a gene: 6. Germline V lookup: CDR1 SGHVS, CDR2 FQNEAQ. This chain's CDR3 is CASSHSSGGPYEQYF. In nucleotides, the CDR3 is TGTGCCAGCAGCCACTCTAGCGGGGGACCCTACGAGCAGTACTTC.

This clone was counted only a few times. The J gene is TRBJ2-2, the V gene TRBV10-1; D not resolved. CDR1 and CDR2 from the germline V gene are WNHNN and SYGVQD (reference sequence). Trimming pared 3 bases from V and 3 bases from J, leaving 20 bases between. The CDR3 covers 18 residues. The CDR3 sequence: CASSEWLSQKRDTGELFF. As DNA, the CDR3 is TGCGCCAGCAGTGAATGGTTGAGTCAAAAAAGGGACACCGGGGAGCTGTTTTTT.

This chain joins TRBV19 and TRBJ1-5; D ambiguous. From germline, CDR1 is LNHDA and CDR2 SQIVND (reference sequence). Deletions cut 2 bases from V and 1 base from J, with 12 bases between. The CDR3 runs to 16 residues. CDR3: CASSIPALGSNQPQHF. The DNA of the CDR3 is TGTGCCAGTAGTATACCGGCCCTCGGAAGCAATCAGCCCCAGCATTTT.

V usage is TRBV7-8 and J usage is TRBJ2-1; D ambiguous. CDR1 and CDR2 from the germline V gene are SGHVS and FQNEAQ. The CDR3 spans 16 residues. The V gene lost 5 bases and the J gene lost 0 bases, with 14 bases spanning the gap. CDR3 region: CASSPRLESSYNEQFF. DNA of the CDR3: TGTGCCAGCAGCCCAAGACTCGAAAGCTCCTACAATGAGCAGTTCTTC. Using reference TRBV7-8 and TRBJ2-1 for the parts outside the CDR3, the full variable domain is GAGVSQSPRYKVAKRGQDVALRCDPISGHVSLFWYQQALGQGPEFLTYFQNEAQLDKSGLPSDRFFAERPEGSVSTLKIQRTQQEDSAVYLCASSPRLESSYNEQFFGPGTRLTVL.

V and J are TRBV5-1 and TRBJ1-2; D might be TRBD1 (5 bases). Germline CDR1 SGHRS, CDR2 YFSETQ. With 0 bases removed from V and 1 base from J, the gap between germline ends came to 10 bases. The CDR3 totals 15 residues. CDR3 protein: CASSLGGPDNYGYTF. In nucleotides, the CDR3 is TGCGCCAGCAGCTTGGGGGGACCTGATAACTATGGCTACACCTTC.

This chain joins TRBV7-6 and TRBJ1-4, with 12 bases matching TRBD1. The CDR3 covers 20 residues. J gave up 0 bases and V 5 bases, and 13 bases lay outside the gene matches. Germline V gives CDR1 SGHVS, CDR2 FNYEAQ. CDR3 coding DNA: TGTGCCAGCAGCCTTATCCTTACGGGACAGGGGGCGTCAACTAATGAAAAACTGTTTTTT. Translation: CASSLILTGQGASTNEKLFF.

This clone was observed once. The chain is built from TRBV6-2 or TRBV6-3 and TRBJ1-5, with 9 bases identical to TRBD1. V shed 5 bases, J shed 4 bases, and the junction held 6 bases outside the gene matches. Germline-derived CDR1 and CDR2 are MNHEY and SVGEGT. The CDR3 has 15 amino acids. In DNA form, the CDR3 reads TGTGCCAGCAGTCGACCGACAGGGGGGAATCAGCCCCAGCATTTT. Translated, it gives CASSRPTGGNQPQHF.